This T cell receptor beta chain emerged from a study of identical twins (dated by TCRdb to the mid-2010s). Looking at the study overall: To test whether fetal clonotypes persist, the study used deep sequencing on TCR alpha and beta repertoires from monozygotic twins, unrelated adults of various ages, and cord blood. Replicate twin experiments were performed at different times using different library preparation protocols to rule out contamination. Summary of the overall study and its limitations: Invariant T cells such as MAIT and iNKT could partly confound zero-insertion analyses, though diverse VJ usage argued against this for most clonotypes. Recombination models systematically underestimated out-of-frame TCR alpha sharing in monozygotic twins but agreed with sharing between unrelated individuals. Because the same donors could not be followed over many years, the conclusions depended on cross-sectional statistical analysis. Out-of-frame TCR alpha sequences shared between twins showed an excess of low generation-probability sequences compared with coincidental sharing between unrelated individuals. Fewer insertions were carried by abundant cord blood beta clonotypes, a similar but weaker trend appeared in young adult naive repertoires, and no such trend appeared in memory repertoires. Excess twin sharing in beta out-of-frame sequences was weaker because fewer shared sequences lowered the signal-to-noise ratio.

Remarks on this clonotype: What antigen it recognizes has not been identified. The record has no base qualities; no much larger clone is one base away.

Only healthy Caucasian donors were included. Libraries were made using 5' RACE. Sequencing instrument: Illumina HiSeq 2000. Template switching introduced a universal primer binding site; the final cDNA contained a unique molecular identifier, enabling accurate counting of TCR cDNA molecules. First-strand cDNA for TCR alpha and beta chains was synthesized from specific primers in the conserved constant-segment region. To control for contamination, every cDNA library was double barcoded, receiving both a SMART-Mk sample barcode and Illumina barcodes. Two successive PCR steps introduced TruSeq adapter sequences along with Illumina sample barcodes. Sequencing of the TCR alpha and beta cDNA libraries was done on the Illumina HiSeq platform using custom primers. The published analysis was carried out like this. Raw reads were processed with MiGEC to extract unique molecular identifiers, and MiXCR was used to determine CDR3 positions. For each individual, recombination models were inferred using an EM algorithm with the repgenHMM and IGoR tools. The analysis of shared clonotypes was done with the tcR package in R, with sharing normalized by the product of cloneset sizes. To study raw recombination without the effects of thymic and clonal selection, out-of-frame nonproductive sequences were analyzed. The public reads were run again by TCRdb, first through fastp at Q25 and then through MiXCR, and only productive beta chains were kept. Each record represents a unique CDR3 protein, reported with the most common genes and DNA among its rows. It is TCRdb's table, rather than the study itself, that gives the V and J calls and clone size. In all, the sample holds some 1,700,000 distinct CDR3 sequences, and about 32% of those were seen once. The ten largest clones represent 0.27% of the sample.

The CDR3, cysteine through phenylalanine, is 13 amino acids long. The sequence is cut down to CDR3 DNA, 39 bases in frame from base 1. V is trimmed back by 3 bases and J by 6 bases, and the junction contains 4 bases that no gene match accounts for. According to the germline V gene (reference sequence), CDR1 reads DFQATT and CDR2 reads SNEGSKA. The sequenced material came from cord blood. This sequence uses TRBV20-1 and TRBJ2-2; TRBD1 matches 7 bases in the middle. This clonotype originated in a newborn girl in good health. Here is the DNA: TGCAGTGCTAGGGCCGGGACAGCCGGGGAGCTGTTTTTT. Its protein reads: CSARAGTAGELFF.